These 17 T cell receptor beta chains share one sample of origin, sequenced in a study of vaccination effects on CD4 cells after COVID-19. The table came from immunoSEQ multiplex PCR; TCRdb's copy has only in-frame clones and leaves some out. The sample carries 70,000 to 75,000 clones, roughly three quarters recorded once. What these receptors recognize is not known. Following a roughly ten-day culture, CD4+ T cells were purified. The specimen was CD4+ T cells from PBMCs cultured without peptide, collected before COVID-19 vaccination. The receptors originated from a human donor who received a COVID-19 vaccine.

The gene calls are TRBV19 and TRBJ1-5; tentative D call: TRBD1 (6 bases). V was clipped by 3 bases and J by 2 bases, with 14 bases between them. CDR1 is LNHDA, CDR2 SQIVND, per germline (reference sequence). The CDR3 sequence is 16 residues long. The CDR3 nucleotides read TGTGCCAGTAGTATCGCAGGCAGGGGCGGCAATCAGCCCCAGCATTTT. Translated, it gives CASSIAGRGGNQPQHF.

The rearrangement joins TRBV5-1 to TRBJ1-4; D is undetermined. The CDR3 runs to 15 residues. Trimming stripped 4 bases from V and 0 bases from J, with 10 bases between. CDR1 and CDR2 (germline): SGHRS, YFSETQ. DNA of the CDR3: TGCGCCAGCAGCCGGGCCGGTGCAACTAATGAAAAACTGTTTTTT. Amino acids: CASSRAGATNEKLFF. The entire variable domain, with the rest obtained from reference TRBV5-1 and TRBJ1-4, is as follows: KAGVTQTPRYLIKTRGQQVTLSCSPISGHRSVSWYQQTPGQGLQFLFEYFSETQRNKGNFPGRFSGRQFSNSRSEMNVSTLELGDSALYLCASSRAGATNEKLFFGSGTQLSVL.

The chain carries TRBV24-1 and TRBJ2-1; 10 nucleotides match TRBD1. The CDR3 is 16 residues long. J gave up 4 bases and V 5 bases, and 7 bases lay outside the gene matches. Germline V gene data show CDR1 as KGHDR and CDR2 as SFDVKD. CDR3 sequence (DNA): TGTGCCACCAGTGGGGGACAGGGGAATAGATACAATGAGCAGTTCTTC. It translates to CATSGGQGNRYNEQFF.

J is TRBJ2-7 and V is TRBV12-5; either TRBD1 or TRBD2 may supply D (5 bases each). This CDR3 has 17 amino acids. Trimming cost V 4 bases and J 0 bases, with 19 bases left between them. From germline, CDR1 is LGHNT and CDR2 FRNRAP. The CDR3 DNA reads TGTGCTAGTGGTTCGGACTGGGACCACCCTCCCTCCTACGAGCAGTACGTC. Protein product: CASGSDWDHPPSYEQYV.

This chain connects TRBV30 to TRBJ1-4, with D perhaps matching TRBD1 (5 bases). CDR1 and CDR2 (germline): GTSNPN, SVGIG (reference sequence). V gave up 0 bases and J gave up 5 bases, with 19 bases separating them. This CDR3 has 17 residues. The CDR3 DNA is TGTGCCTGGAGTGTTTCGAGATTGGGGCCGACGAATGAAAAACTGTTTTTT. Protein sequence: CAWSVSRLGPTNEKLFF.

The CDR3 nucleotides are TGTGCCAGCAGTGAGGTGGCAGGGTCCTACGAGCAGTACGTC. Translation gives CASSEVAGSYEQYV. The chain carries TRBV6-4 and TRBJ2-7, with a tentative D call TRBD1 (5 bases). The germline gives CDR1 MRHNA, CDR2 SNTAGT. V lost 3 bases and J lost 1, with 10 bases in between. The CDR3 contains 14 residues.

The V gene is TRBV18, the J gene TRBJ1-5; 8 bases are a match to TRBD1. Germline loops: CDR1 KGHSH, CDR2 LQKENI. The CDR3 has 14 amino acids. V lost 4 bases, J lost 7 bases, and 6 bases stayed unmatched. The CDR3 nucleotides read TGTGCCAGCTCACTCGGACAGGGTAGGCAGCCCCAGCATTTT. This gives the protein CASSLGQGRQPQHF.

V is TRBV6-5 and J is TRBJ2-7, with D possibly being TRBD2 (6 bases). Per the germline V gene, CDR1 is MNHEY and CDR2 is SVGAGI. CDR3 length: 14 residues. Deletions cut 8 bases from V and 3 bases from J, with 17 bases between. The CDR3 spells CASSGGTRNYEQYV. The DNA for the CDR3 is TGTGCCAGCTCTGGGGGGACTCGGAACTACGAGCAGTACGTC.

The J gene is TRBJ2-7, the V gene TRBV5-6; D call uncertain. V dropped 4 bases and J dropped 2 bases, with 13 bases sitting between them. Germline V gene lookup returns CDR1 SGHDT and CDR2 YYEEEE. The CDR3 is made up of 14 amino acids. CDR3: CASSPGLRAYEQYV. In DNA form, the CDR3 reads TGTGCCAGCAGCCCGGGCCTAAGGGCCTACGAGCAGTACGTC.

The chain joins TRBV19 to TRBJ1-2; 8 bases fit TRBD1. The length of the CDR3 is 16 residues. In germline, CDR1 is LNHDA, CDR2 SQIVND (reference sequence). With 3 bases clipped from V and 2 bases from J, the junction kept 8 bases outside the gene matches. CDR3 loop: CASSIQTGALNYGYTF. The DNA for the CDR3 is TGTGCCAGTAGTATTCAGACAGGGGCCTTAAACTATGGCTACACCTTC.

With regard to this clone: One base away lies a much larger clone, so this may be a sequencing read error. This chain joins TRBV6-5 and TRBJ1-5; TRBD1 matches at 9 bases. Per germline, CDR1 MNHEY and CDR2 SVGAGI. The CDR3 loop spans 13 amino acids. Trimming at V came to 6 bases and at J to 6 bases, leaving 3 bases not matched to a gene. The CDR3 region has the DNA TGTGCCAGCAGACAGGGGGCGGGTCAGCCCCAGCATTTT. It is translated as CASRQGAGQPQHF.

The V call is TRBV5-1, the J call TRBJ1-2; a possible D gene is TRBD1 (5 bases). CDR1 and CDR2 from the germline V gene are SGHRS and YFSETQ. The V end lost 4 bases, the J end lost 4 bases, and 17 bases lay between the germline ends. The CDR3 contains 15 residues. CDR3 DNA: TGCGCCAGCAGCGCGAACCCAGGGTTGCTCTATGGCTACACCTTC. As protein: CASSANPGLLYGYTF.

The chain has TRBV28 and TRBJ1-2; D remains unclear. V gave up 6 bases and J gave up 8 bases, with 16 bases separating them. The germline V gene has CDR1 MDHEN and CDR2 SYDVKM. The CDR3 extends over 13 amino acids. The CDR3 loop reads CASSSGPPGGYTF. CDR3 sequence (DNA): TGTGCCAGCAGCTCCGGACCTCCAGGAGGCTACACCTTC.

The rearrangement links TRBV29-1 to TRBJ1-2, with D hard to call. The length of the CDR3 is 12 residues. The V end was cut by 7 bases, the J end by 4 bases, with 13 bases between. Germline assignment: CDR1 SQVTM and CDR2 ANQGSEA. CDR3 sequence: CSAQEVPYGYTF. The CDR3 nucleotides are TGCAGCGCCCAGGAGGTCCCCTATGGCTACACCTTC.

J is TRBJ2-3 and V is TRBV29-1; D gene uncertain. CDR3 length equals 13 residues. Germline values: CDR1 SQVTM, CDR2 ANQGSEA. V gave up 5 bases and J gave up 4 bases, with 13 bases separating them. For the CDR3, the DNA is TGCAGCGTTTGGGGTGGAAGCGCAGATACGCAGTATTTT. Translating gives CSVWGGSADTQYF.

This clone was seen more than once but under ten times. This CDR3 is CASSAEGQGYSPLHF. Written as DNA, the CDR3 is TGCGCCAGCAGCGCTGAGGGACAGGGTTATTCACCCCTCCACTTT. The gene calls are TRBV5-1 and TRBJ1-6; 9 positions match TRBD1. Trimming removed 4 bases from V and 8 bases from J; junction bases left unmatched: 7. The CDR3 is made up of 15 amino acids. From germline, CDR1 is SGHRS and CDR2 YFSETQ.

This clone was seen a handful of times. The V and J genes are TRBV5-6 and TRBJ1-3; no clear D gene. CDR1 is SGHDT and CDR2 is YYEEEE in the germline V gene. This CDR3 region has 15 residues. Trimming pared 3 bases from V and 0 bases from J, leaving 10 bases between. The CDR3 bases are TGTGCCAGCAGCTCAAGCTCTAGCTCTGGAAACACCATATATTTT. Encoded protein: CASSSSSSSGNTIYF.